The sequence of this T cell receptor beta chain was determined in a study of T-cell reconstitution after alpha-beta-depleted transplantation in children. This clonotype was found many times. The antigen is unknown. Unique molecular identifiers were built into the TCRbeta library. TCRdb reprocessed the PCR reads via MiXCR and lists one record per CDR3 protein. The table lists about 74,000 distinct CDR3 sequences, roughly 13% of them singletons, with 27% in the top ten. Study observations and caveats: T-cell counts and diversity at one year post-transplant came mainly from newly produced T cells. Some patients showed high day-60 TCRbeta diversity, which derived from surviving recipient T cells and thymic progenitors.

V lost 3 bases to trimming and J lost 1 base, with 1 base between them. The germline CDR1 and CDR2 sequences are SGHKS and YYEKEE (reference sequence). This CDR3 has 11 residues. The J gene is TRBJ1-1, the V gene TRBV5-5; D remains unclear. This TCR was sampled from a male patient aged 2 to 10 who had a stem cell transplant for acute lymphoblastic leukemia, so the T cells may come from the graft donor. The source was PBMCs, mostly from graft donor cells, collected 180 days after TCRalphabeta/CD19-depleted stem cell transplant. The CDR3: CASSSNTEAFF. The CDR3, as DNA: TGTGCCAGCAGCTCGAACACTGAAGCTTTCTTT.